A single sample gave rise to the 14 T cell receptor beta chains below, sequenced in a study of CD8+CD57+ T cells in acquired aplastic anemia. Sequencing was done on patients that had shown CD8+CD57+ cell expansion by flow cytometry. Genomic DNA provided the template from which TCR beta VDJ and CDR3 profiles were obtained. From the reads, TCRdb called clonotypes with MiXCR, one entry per CDR3 protein. The table has around 180,000 distinct CDR3 sequences, 45% to 60% seen once; the top ten hold 10% to 15%. The sequenced sample consisted of sorted CD4+, CD8+, or CD8+CD57+ T cells (not recorded which) from PBMCs. Source of these receptors: a human donor with aplastic anemia.

The chain couples TRBV30 to TRBJ1-1; 9 bases align to TRBD1. V shed 8 bases and J 5 bases; nucleotides not matched to a gene: 6. In germline, CDR1 is GTSNPN, CDR2 SVGIG (reference sequence). The CDR3 length is 12 residues. The DNA of the CDR3 is TGTGCCCTAACAGGGGGCCGGACTGAAGCTTTCTTT. It translates to CALTGGRTEAFF.

This clonotype was seen a single time. The rearrangement joins TRBV20-1 to TRBJ2-3; the match to TRBD2 covers 8 bases. The CDR3 is 15 residues long. After removal of 4 bases from V and 4 bases from J, the junction contained 10 bases not matched to a gene. CDR1 is DFQATT, CDR2 SNEGSKA, per germline (reference sequence). DNA of the CDR3: TGCAGTGCTACCGTTGGGTCGGGGGGGCCAGATACGCAGTATTTT. It specifies CSATVGSGGPDTQYF.

The V gene is TRBV5-5, the J gene TRBJ2-7; D could derive from TRBD1 or TRBD2 (5 bases each). V was pared by 4 bases and J by 2 bases, with 10 bases between. The length of the CDR3 is 13 residues. Germline lookup yields CDR1 SGHKS and CDR2 YYEKEE (reference sequence). The CDR3 reads CASSVGRAYEQYF. CDR3 sequence (DNA): TGTGCCAGCAGCGTGGGACGGGCCTACGAGCAGTACTTC.

V is TRBV20-1 and J is TRBJ1-1; a weak D match, TRBD1 (6 bases). The CDR3 covers 12 residues. The germline V gene has CDR1 DFQATT and CDR2 SNEGSKA (reference sequence). V shed 5 bases and J shed 6 bases, with 13 bases lying between them. CDR3 sequence (DNA): TGCAGTGCTCCTACAGGGAAACCTGAAGCTTTCTTT. Its translation is CSAPTGKPEAFF.

This rearrangement joins TRBV7-9 to TRBJ1-6; 8 nucleotides line up with TRBD1. The V gene's germline CDR1 is SEHNR and CDR2 FQNEAQ (reference sequence). The CDR3 is made up of 13 amino acids. V trimming: 5 bases; J trimming: 10 bases; junction bases outside the gene matches: 4. CDR3 sequence: CASSPGQGSPLHF. The DNA for the CDR3 is TGTGCCAGCAGCCCAGGACAGGGATCACCCCTCCACTTT.

J is TRBJ2-7 and V is TRBV20-1; 9 nucleotides match TRBD1. Germline V gene sequence: CDR1 DFQATT, CDR2 SNEGSKA (reference sequence). The CDR3 spans 15 residues. Trimming at V came to 6 bases and at J to 1 base, leaving 10 bases not matched to a gene. CDR3 coding DNA: TGCAGTGCCGTCTCCGGGACAGGGATGTCCTACGAGCAGTACTTC. Translated, it gives CSAVSGTGMSYEQYF.

This clonotype came up many times. This chain connects TRBV9 to TRBJ2-1; the D is unclear. In germline, CDR1 is SGDLS, CDR2 YYNGEE. The CDR3 is made up of 15 amino acids. With 0 bases removed from V and 3 bases from J, the gap between germline ends came to 10 bases. The CDR3 spells CASSVGGSHYNEQFF. CDR3 DNA sequence: TGTGCCAGCAGCGTAGGTGGTAGCCACTACAATGAGCAGTTCTTC.

This clonotype has more than one count but fewer than ten. The CDR3 is CASSEGGQPQHF. Written as DNA, the CDR3 is TGTGCCAGCAGTGAGGGAGGTCAGCCCCAGCATTTT. The chain is built from TRBV25-1 and TRBJ1-5; no clear D gene. Germline V CDR1 and CDR2: MGHDK, SYGVNS. Trimming took off 3 bases at V and 6 bases at J, with 6 bases between the two ends. This CDR3 region has 12 residues.

The V call is TRBV11-2, the J call TRBJ2-7, with D perhaps matching TRBD1 (6 bases). Germline loops: CDR1 SGHAT, CDR2 FQNNGV. The CDR3 contains 16 residues. Trimming pared 5 bases from V and 2 bases from J, leaving 19 bases between. CDR3 sequence (DNA): TGTGCCAGCAGCCGCGAAGGACAGCTGGGTACCTACGAGCAGTACTTC. This encodes CASSREGQLGTYEQYF.

This clonotype was picked up many times. The rearrangement links TRBV24-1 to TRBJ2-1; TRBD2 matches 10 bases. V gave up 0 bases and J gave up 0 bases; unmatched junction bases: 7. The CDR3 is 19 residues long. The V gene's germline CDR1 is KGHDR and CDR2 SFDVKD. The CDR3 coding sequence is TGTGCCACCAGTGATTTGGTCCCGGAGCGGGAGGGCTCCTACAATGAGCAGTTCTTC. Translation: CATSDLVPEREGSYNEQFF.

The table lists this clonotype with many counts. The chain links TRBV9 to TRBJ1-3; D not certain. Germline CDR1 and CDR2: SGDLS and YYNGEE. This CDR3 has 16 amino acids. V dropped 0 bases and J dropped 0 bases, with 10 bases sitting between them. In DNA, the CDR3 is TGTGCCAGCAGCGTAGGTGATAAGTCCTCTGGAAACACCATATATTTT. It specifies CASSVGDKSSGNTIYF.

Notes on this clonotype: A much larger clone sits a single nucleotide away, making a read error possible. The J gene is TRBJ1-4, the V gene TRBV5-1; no definite D call. Germline V gives CDR1 SGHRS, CDR2 YFSETQ. The CDR3 is made up of 15 amino acids. The CDR3 spells CASSLAGTTNEELFF. CDR3 nucleotides: TGCGCCAGCAGCTTGGCGGGTACAACTAATGAAGAACTGTTTTTT.

J is TRBJ1-2 and V is TRBV3-1, with 9 positions matching TRBD1. V was pared by 3 bases and J by 6 bases, with 5 bases of the junction left unmatched. CDR1 and CDR2 (germline): LGHDT, YNNKEL (reference sequence). The CDR3 has 14 amino acids. The CDR3 DNA sequence: TGTGCCAGCAGCCAGGCCGACAGGGGGGATGGCTACACCTTC. Translated: CASSQADRGDGYTF.

The CDR3 loop reads CASSPGPGELFF. The CDR3 DNA reads as TGTGCCAGCAGCCCTGGACCTGGGGAGCTGTTTTTT. The chain has TRBV7-9 and TRBJ2-2; D not certain. Trimming took 5 bases from V and 8 from J, leaving 9 bases between them. Per the germline V gene, CDR1 is SEHNR and CDR2 is FQNEAQ (reference sequence). The CDR3 spans 12 residues.